The clone carrying this TCR beta chain was detected once. The CDR3 runs 17 residues. V was trimmed by 0 bases and J by 0 bases, leaving 15 bases between them. Germline V gene sequence: CDR1 GTSNPN, CDR2 SVGIG (reference sequence). The record originates from a study of cytomegalovirus exposure and HLA in healthy donors. The PCR made use of 60 Vbeta and 13 Jbeta primers. Clones were sequenced by immunoSEQ multiplex PCR, and TCRdb holds only the in-frame ones, with some missing. The sample records about 70,000 clones, just under 75% being singletons. The J gene is TRBJ2-1, the V gene TRBV30; tentative D call: TRBD2 (5 bases). Sequencing was performed on PBMCs. This TCR was recovered from a human donor in good health. The CDR3 spells CAWSVLGGGLSYNEQFF. The CDR3 nucleotides are TGTGCCTGGAGTGTACTGGGCGGCGGACTCTCCTACAATGAGCAGTTCTTC.